This paragraph reports one TCR beta chain. The antigen remains undetermined. The sample originates from a study of persistence of HIV-infected CD4 T cells. The immunoSEQ assay was version 4, run in survey mode. Clones were read by immunoSEQ multiplex PCR, and TCRdb kept only the in-frame ones, dropping some. The sample has approximately 35,000 clones, 75% to 85% seen once; the top ten hold about 0.9%. Stimulation used around 10 ug/mL lysate from CMV-infected fibroblasts. Memory cells lacking CD40L and CD69 with high CD45RO were sorted. The CDR3 length is 14 residues. CDR1 MNHEY and CDR2 SMNVEV come from the germline V gene (reference sequence). V was cut by 3 bases and J by 6 bases, with 14 bases left in between.

The sample consisted of CD4+ T cells sorted from PBMCs after roughly 20-hour stimulation, taken from a patient who received antiretroviral therapy. The chain combines TRBV27 with TRBJ1-1; TRBD1 might be the D (6 bases). The TCR sequence derives from an adult man with HIV who was CMV-seropositive. CDR3 sequence: CASSLNVGGAEAFF. Here the CDR3 DNA reads TGTGCCAGCAGTTTGAACGTAGGGGGGGCTGAAGCTTTCTTT.